The present T cell receptor (beta chain) was sequenced within a study of shared clonotypes between healthy human individuals. About the research overall: The study used three CD4 naive, three CD4 memory, two CD8 naive and one CD8 memory plate per donor. General study findings and limits: Richness estimates generally favored naive over memory subsets. Naive CD4 clonotypes were shared across several donors at about 5%.

The CDR3 contains 14 residues. V was cut by 4 bases and J by 3 bases, with 13 bases left in between. From germline, CDR1 is SGDLS and CDR2 YYNGEE. On this clone itself: Its antigen is as yet unknown.

TCRdb keeps only in-frame clones here, not all; method: immunoSEQ multiplex PCR. The sample has roughly 640,000 clones; 74% are singletons. What was sequenced was memory CD4+ T cells sorted from blood. Noted subset: CD45RA-negative fraction. The receptor was derived from a woman aged 25 to 39 in good health. The chain recombines TRBV9 with TRBJ1-2; D not resolved. As DNA, the CDR3 is TGTGCCAGCAGCCCCTCTCCTTCGGACTATGGCTACACCTTC. It codes for CASSPSPSDYGYTF. Based on the CDR3 plus reference TRBV9 and TRBJ1-2, the full variable domain is DSGVTQTPKHLITATGQRVTLRCSPRSGDLSVYWYQQSLDQGLQFLIQYYNGEERAKGNILERFSAQQFPDLHSELNLSSLELGDSALYFCASSPSPSDYGYTFGSGTRLTVV.